Listed here are 23 T cell receptor beta chains from one sample, sequenced in a study of blood T cells in healthy people across ages. PCR was performed a second time for roughly 7 to 11 cycles using a sample-barcoded 5' primer and a J-beta primer mix. TCRdb reanalysed the 5' RACE reads using MiXCR and keeps one entry per CDR3 protein. The table shows 1.5 million to 2 million distinct CDR3 sequences, with under 30% occurring only once. Sequences were obtained from blood. The receptor set was obtained from a young woman in good health.

In its sample, this clonotype was seen a few times. The chain is built from TRBV6-5 and TRBJ1-5; possibly TRBD1 for D (5 bases). The ends were cut back, 11 bases at V and 11 bases at J, with 16 bases in the middle. CDR1 is MNHEY, CDR2 SVGAGI, per germline. There are 11 residues in the CDR3. The CDR3 here is CAPLPRGAQHF. The CDR3 DNA sequence: TGTGCCCCCCTCCCCCGGGGGGCCCAGCATTTT.

A note on this clonotype: This clone may be a read error of a much larger clone one base away. The genes are TRBV28 and TRBJ1-4, with D possibly matching TRBD1 (5 bases). Germline V gene data show CDR1 as MDHEN and CDR2 as SYDVKM. CDR3 length equals 14 residues. The CDR3 bases are TGTGCCGGCAGTTTAATCAGGGTTAATGAAAAACTGTTTTTT. Amino acid sequence: CAGSLIRVNEKLFF.

At least ten counts were recorded for this clonotype. This chain links TRBV7-2 with TRBJ1-2; no reliable D call. The CDR3 length is 14 residues. CDR1 is SGHTA and CDR2 is FQGNSA in the germline V gene. V lost 1 base, J lost 3 bases, and 9 bases lay in between. CDR3 region: CASSLEGRDYGYTF. In DNA, the CDR3 is TGTGCCAGCAGCTTAGAAGGACGGGACTATGGCTACACCTTC.

In its sample, this clonotype was seen a few times. The rearrangement uses TRBV28 and TRBJ2-3, with a possible D match to TRBD1 (5 bases). Trimming removed 6 bases at V and 5 bases at J, with 18 bases between. The CDR3 extends over 15 amino acids. Per the germline V gene, CDR1 is MDHEN and CDR2 is SYDVKM. This CDR3 is CASSRRGAHRDTQYF. Written as DNA, the CDR3 is TGTGCCAGCAGCCGCCGTGGGGCTCACAGAGATACGCAGTATTTT.

This clonotype has a handful of counts. The junction departs from germline at one end; a sequencing error may be responsible. The rearrangement links TRBV6-5 to TRBJ1-2; D is uncertain. This CDR3 spans 16 amino acids. From germline, CDR1 is MNHEY and CDR2 SVGAGI. CDR3 amino acids: CASSDSGTRPFAGYTF. The DNA for the CDR3 is TGTGCCAGCAGTGACTCAGGAACCCGGCCGTTTGCTGGCTACACCTTC.

The CDR3 is CSARDRASGTYNEQFF. The CDR3 DNA reads as TGCAGTGCTAGAGATAGGGCTAGCGGGACCTACAATGAGCAGTTCTTC. The chain joins TRBV20-1 to TRBJ2-1; 9 nucleotides line up with TRBD2. V gave up 0 bases and J gave up 2 bases; unmatched junction bases: 5. Germline assignment: CDR1 DFQATT and CDR2 SNEGSKA (reference sequence). The CDR3 contains 16 residues.

The chain combines TRBV3-1 with TRBJ2-1; 11 nucleotides align to TRBD2. The tail of the sequence fits TRBJ2-7 better, so the J call may be wrong. In germline, CDR1 is LGHDT, CDR2 YNNKEL (reference sequence). The CDR3 spans 17 residues. CDR3 loop: CASSQPTSGSSYNEQYF. CDR3 DNA: TGTGCCAGCAGTCAGCCCACTAGCGGGAGCTCCTACAATGAGCAGTACTTC.

The chain uses TRBV7-2 and TRBJ2-7, with D possibly called TRBD1 or TRBD2 (5 bases each). The germline V gene encodes CDR1 SGHTA and CDR2 FQGNSA. The V end was cut by 6 bases, the J end by 6 bases, with 18 bases between. This CDR3 is 14 amino acids long. Written as DNA, the CDR3 is TGTGCCAGCAGTTACCGGGACCCCTACGGCGAGCAGTACTTC. Its protein is CASSYRDPYGEQYF.

V gene TRBV20-1 combines with J gene TRBJ2-5; possibly TRBD1 for D (5 bases). The germline gives CDR1 DFQATT, CDR2 SNEGSKA (reference sequence). This CDR3 comprises 13 residues. V lost 5 bases and J 0 bases, leaving 10 bases between the germline ends. The CDR3 DNA reads TGCAGTGCTGGGGCTTCCTACCAAGAGACCCAGTACTTC. It translates to CSAGASYQETQYF.

This clonotype was seen just once. The J gene is TRBJ2-1, the V gene TRBV5-1; 15 nucleotides line up with TRBD2. The CDR3 is 15 amino acids. J lost 8 bases, V lost 2 bases, and 2 bases had no gene match. In germline, CDR1 is SGHRS, CDR2 YFSETQ. The CDR3 here is CASSFGTSGGYEQFF. The CDR3 DNA reads as TGCGCCAGCAGCTTTGGGACTAGCGGGGGGTATGAGCAGTTCTTC. Drawing the rest from reference TRBV5-1 and TRBJ2-1, the complete variable domain is KAGVTQTPRYLIKTRGQQVTLSCSPISGHRSVSWYQQTPGQGLQFLFEYFSETQRNKGNFPGRFSGRQFSNSRSEMNVSTLELGDSALYLCASSFGTSGGYEQFFGPGTRLTVL.

This chain connects TRBV30 to TRBJ2-7; 8 bases agree with TRBD2. This CDR3 is 14 amino acids long. The germline CDR1 and CDR2 sequences are GTSNPN and SVGIG (reference sequence). V lost 3 bases and J lost 2; bases outside the gene matches: 6. DNA of the CDR3: TGTGCCTGGAGGGTTAGCGGGGCAACCTACGAGCAGTACTTC. Residues: CAWRVSGATYEQYF.

In its sample, this clonotype was seen a few times. The genes are TRBV7-3 and TRBJ2-7; a weak D match, TRBD1 (5 bases). The CDR3 spans 15 residues. Germline V CDR1 and CDR2: SGHTA, FQGTGA. V shed 5 bases and J shed 1 base, with 15 bases lying between them. The CDR3 nucleotides read TGTGCCAGCAGCGAAAGGACACGAACTTCCTACGAGCAGTACTTC. Translation: CASSERTRTSYEQYF.

This clonotype was detected only a few times. The chain joins TRBV6-2 or TRBV6-3 to TRBJ2-7, with 8 bases fitting TRBD1. The CDR3 contains 12 residues. The ends lost 6 bases at V and 9 bases at J; junction bases unmatched: 7. Germline CDR1 and CDR2: MNHEY and SVGEGT. Written as DNA, the CDR3 is TGTGCCAGCAGCCGAGGACAGGGAGTGCAGTACTTC. Encoded protein: CASSRGQGVQYF.

This clonotype was detected only once. A read error is possible here, since a much larger clone lies one base away. This chain links TRBV20-1 with TRBJ1-4; 7 positions agree with TRBD1. The CDR3 is made up of 13 amino acids. Trimming removed 3 bases from V and 10 bases from J; junction bases left unmatched: 8. The germline CDR1 and CDR2 sequences are DFQATT and SNEGSKA (reference sequence). The CDR3 bases are TGCAGTGCTAGGGCGGACAGGTCCGGAAAACTGTTTTTT. Translated, it gives CSARADRSGKLFF.

The rearrangement joins TRBV14 to TRBJ2-5; D may be TRBD2 (6 bases). Trimming shortened V by 1 base and J by 2 bases, and 20 bases separated the two germline ends. The CDR3 extends over 18 amino acids. Germline-derived CDR1 and CDR2 are SGHDN and FVKESK. CDR3: CASSQGTYAGSGQETQYF. Written as DNA, the CDR3 is TGTGCCAGCAGCCAAGGGACCTACGCAGGTAGCGGACAAGAGACCCAGTACTTC.

The chain joins TRBV20-1 to TRBJ1-2; no definite D call. Germline lookup yields CDR1 DFQATT and CDR2 SNEGSKA (reference sequence). Trimming pared 1 base from V and 3 bases from J, leaving 6 bases between. The CDR3 is made up of 12 amino acids. In DNA form, the CDR3 reads TGCAGTGCTAGAGGTGGTTACTATGGCTACACCTTC. It yields the protein CSARGGYYGYTF.

As to this clonotype: One base away lies a much larger clone, so this may be a sequencing read error. This rearrangement joins TRBV29-1 to TRBJ2-1; D gene unclear. Germline assignment: CDR1 SQVTM and CDR2 ANQGSEA. This CDR3 is built from 13 residues. The V end lost 5 bases, the J end lost 8 bases, and 16 bases lay between the germline ends. The CDR3 region is CSVRVKVGHEQFF. CDR3 DNA sequence: TGCAGCGTTAGGGTGAAGGTTGGACATGAGCAGTTCTTC.

This clonotype appeared many times. The chain employs TRBV12-3 or TRBV12-4 and TRBJ2-5; tentatively, D is TRBD1 or TRBD2 (5 bases each). Trimming stripped 0 bases from V and 5 bases from J, with 7 bases between. CDR3 length: 13 residues. The CDR3 nucleotides are TGTGCCAGCAGTTTAGCCGGGACGGAGACCCAGTACTTC. Amino acid sequence: CASSLAGTETQYF.

Ten or more counts support this clonotype. The genes are TRBV20-1 and TRBJ2-7; D is undetermined. The CDR3 totals 15 residues. The V gene lost 6 bases and the J gene lost 1 base, with 19 bases spanning the gap. Germline V CDR1 and CDR2: DFQATT, SNEGSKA (reference sequence). Here the CDR3 DNA reads TGCAGTGCCACCGGTCGTGGCGGAGTTTCCTACGAGCAGTACTTC. Residues: CSATGRGGVSYEQYF.

CDR3 sequence reads: CASSLSPTSNNEQYF. CDR3 DNA sequence: TGTGCCAGCAGTCTGAGTCCGACGTCCAACAATGAGCAGTACTTC. The chain has TRBV6-6 and TRBJ2-5; unclear D gene. This CDR3 is built from 15 residues. Germline assignment: CDR1 MNHNY and CDR2 SVGAGI (reference sequence). Trimming removed 5 bases at V and 11 bases at J, with 24 bases between.

CDR3 sequence (DNA): TGTGCCTGGAGGCCTCGGGGGTTTGTCCAGGGGACTGAAGCTTTCTTT. Residues: CAWRPRGFVQGTEAFF. This sequence joins TRBV30 and TRBJ1-1; D might be TRBD1 (6 bases). The V gene lost 3 bases and the J gene lost 5 bases, with 22 bases spanning the gap. CDR1 and CDR2 (germline): GTSNPN, SVGIG (reference sequence). This CDR3 contains 16 residues.

The rearrangement links TRBV5-5 to TRBJ2-1; the D is unclear. The CDR3 is 16 amino acids. Trimming took off 1 base at V and 0 bases at J, with 11 bases between the two ends. The V gene's germline CDR1 is SGHKS and CDR2 YYEKEE (reference sequence). The CDR3 DNA sequence: TGTGCCAGCAGCTTGTTTCGCTCTAGCTCCTACAATGAGCAGTTCTTC. It specifies CASSLFRSSSYNEQFF. Combining the CDR3 with reference TRBV5-5 and TRBJ2-1 gives the whole variable domain DAGVTQSPTHLIKTRGQQVTLRCSPISGHKSVSWYQQVLGQGPQFIFQYYEKEERGRGNFPDRFSARQFPNYSSELNVNALLLGDSALYLCASSLFRSSSYNEQFFGPGTRLTVL.

In its sample, this clonotype was seen a few times. The CDR3 sequence is CASSLTAPDTQYF. The CDR3 DNA reads as TGCGCCAGCAGCTTGACAGCTCCAGATACGCAGTATTTT. The genes are TRBV5-1 and TRBJ2-3; unclear D gene. V was cut by 1 base and J by 4 bases, with 7 bases left in between. Germline V gene lookup returns CDR1 SGHRS and CDR2 YFSETQ. CDR3 length equals 13 residues.